The next 14 T cell receptor beta chains were all read from a single sample in a study of T cell responses to AZD1222 COVID-19 vaccine. Assay used: immunoSEQ multiplex PCR; TCRdb lists only in-frame clones, some missing. The sample contains approximately 90,000 clones, approximately 88% of which appear only once. The starting material was peripheral blood, obtained on day 0 of AZD1222 vaccination. All receptors come from an adult in good health.

The chain recombines TRBV4-2 with TRBJ2-1; 8 positions match TRBD2. The CDR3 loop spans 16 amino acids. Germline V lookup: CDR1 LGHNA, CDR2 YNFKEQ. The V segment lost 0 bases and the J segment 4 bases; nucleotides outside the gene matches: 5. The CDR3 spells CASSQETGGFYNEQFF. The DNA for the CDR3 is TGTGCCAGCAGCCAAGAGACGGGAGGGTTTTACAATGAGCAGTTCTTC.

The rearrangement joins TRBV5-1 to TRBJ2-1, with a tentative D call TRBD2 (5 bases). CDR3 length: 13 amino acids. V was pared by 4 bases and J by 3 bases, with 8 bases between. From germline, CDR1 is SGHRS and CDR2 YFSETQ. The CDR3: CASSNGVYNEQFF. CDR3 nucleotides: TGCGCCAGCAGCAACGGGGTCTACAATGAGCAGTTCTTC.

The rearrangement uses TRBV24-1 and TRBJ2-1; weak D call: TRBD1 (6 bases). Trimming took 0 bases from V and 7 from J, leaving 9 bases between them. Germline assignment: CDR1 KGHDR and CDR2 SFDVKD. The CDR3 covers 14 residues. The DNA for the CDR3 is TGTGCCACCAGTGATTTGACTAGGGGGAATGAGCAGTTCTTC. This codes for CATSDLTRGNEQFF.

The chain joins TRBV6-6 to TRBJ1-5; D might be TRBD1 (6 bases). Trimming removed 6 bases at V and 7 bases at J, with 19 bases between. In germline, CDR1 is MNHNY, CDR2 SVGAGI (reference sequence). CDR3 length: 15 residues. DNA of the CDR3: TGTGCCAGCAGAACTACAGGGATTTCAGACCAGCCCCAGCATTTT. Its translation is CASRTTGISDQPQHF.

The chain is built from TRBV11-3 and TRBJ2-2, with D uncertain. Germline V lookup: CDR1 SGHNT, CDR2 YENEEA. This CDR3 is 15 amino acids long. Trimming removed 5 bases at V and 6 bases at J, with 16 bases between. The CDR3 loop is CASSADIGSSGELFF. Here the CDR3 DNA reads TGTGCCAGCAGCGCCGACATAGGATCATCCGGGGAGCTGTTTTTT.

CDR3 DNA: TGTGCCAGCGGTGGGACTTCACACAATGAGCAGTTCTTC. It translates to CASGGTSHNEQFF. This chain links TRBV12-3 or TRBV12-4 with TRBJ2-1; tentatively, D is TRBD2 (6 bases). This CDR3 is 13 amino acids long. Trimming removed 8 bases at V and 5 bases at J, with 13 bases between.

This clone has a single count. The chain links TRBV7-9 to TRBJ2-1; 8 nucleotides agree with TRBD2. The J segment lost 13 bases and the V segment lost 4 bases, leaving 9 bases of the junction unmatched. This CDR3 has 13 residues. Per the germline V gene, CDR1 is SEHNR and CDR2 is FQNEAQ (reference sequence). The CDR3 region is CASSSPGGFQQFF. The DNA for the CDR3 is TGTGCCAGCAGCTCACCGGGGGGGTTCCAACAGTTCTTC.

V is TRBV11-2 and J is TRBJ2-5; D is unresolved. Between the trimmed V and J ends, which lost 9 bases and 5 bases, there was a span of 16 bases. The CDR3 is 13 residues long. The germline gives CDR1 SGHAT, CDR2 FQNNGV. As DNA, the CDR3 is TGTGCCAGTAACCCCTGGGCTGAGGAGACCCAGTACTTC. This translates into CASNPWAEETQYF.

The chain uses TRBV19 and TRBJ2-5; D call uncertain. Trimming took 5 bases from V and 2 from J, leaving 12 bases between them. The CDR3 spans 14 residues. The germline gives CDR1 LNHDA, CDR2 SQIVND (reference sequence). Here the CDR3 DNA reads TGTGCCAGTAGTCCTCGGACCTGGCAAGAGACCCAGTACTTC. It specifies CASSPRTWQETQYF.

The CDR3 DNA reads TGTGCCAGCAGCCCCCGACAGGGGGGGACGTACGAAAAACTGTTTTTT. Its translation: CASSPRQGGTYEKLFF. The rearrangement links TRBV7-8 to TRBJ1-4, with 9 nucleotides matching TRBD1. Unmatched junction bases numbered 12, after V lost 5 bases and J lost 8 bases. Germline V gene lookup returns CDR1 SGHVS and CDR2 FQNEAQ. This CDR3 has 16 residues.

The chain recombines TRBV7-6 with TRBJ1-1, with D unclear. The CDR3 has 15 amino acids. V lost 6 bases to trimming and J lost 1 base, with 15 bases between them. Germline V lookup: CDR1 SGHVS, CDR2 FNYEAQ. CDR3 in DNA: TGTGCCAGCAGACCCAGGTTGGGGTCGAACACTGAAGCTTTCTTT. Its protein product is CASRPRLGSNTEAFF.

The V and J genes are TRBV2 and TRBJ2-7, with TRBD2 as a possible D gene (8 bases). Germline lookup yields CDR1 SNHLY and CDR2 FYNNEI. This CDR3 spans 14 amino acids. Trimming took off 6 bases at V and 4 bases at J, with 16 bases between the two ends. CDR3 amino acids: CASSRQGGGYEQYF. DNA for the CDR3: TGTGCCAGCAGCCGACAGGGCGGGGGGTACGAGCAGTACTTC.

The chain is built from TRBV20-1 and TRBJ2-7; no clear D gene. V lost 5 bases and J 3 bases, leaving 8 bases between the germline ends. The CDR3 spans 11 residues. Germline V gene lookup returns CDR1 DFQATT and CDR2 SNEGSKA (reference sequence). The CDR3 spells CSAPFGYEQYF. The CDR3 region has the DNA TGCAGTGCTCCTTTCGGCTACGAGCAGTACTTC.

The chain uses TRBV28 and TRBJ2-7; D possibly corresponds to TRBD1 (5 bases). Germline V gene sequence: CDR1 MDHEN, CDR2 SYDVKM. CDR3 length: 15 residues. V lost 2 bases to trimming and J lost 4 bases, with 15 bases between them. The CDR3 is CASSLRGKGLYEQYF. CDR3 nucleotides: TGTGCCAGCAGTTTAAGGGGAAAAGGGCTATACGAGCAGTACTTC.